The rows below give T cell receptor beta chains drawn from one sample of a study of siplizumab effects on memory and regulatory T cells. Only in-frame clones appear in the TCRdb table, and some are missing; sequencing was by immunoSEQ multiplex PCR. The sample gives some 15,000 clones, about 47% of which show up once; roughly 9.5% is in the top ten. Their specific antigens are unknown. The sample was CFSE-low (dividing) CD4+ T cells sorted from an allogeneic mixed lymphocyte reaction. The receptors were sampled from a human donor in good health; the cells came from an allogeneic mixed lymphocyte reaction. Each CDR3 is given with its conserved first and last residue. Each record gives: D gene, J gene, clone size, V gene, CDR3 DNA, CDR3 protein. The D gene is left open where the match is weak. Clone sizes are given selectively: once, few, many, or a class where the clone is expanded.

D gene: .; J gene: TRBJ2-7; clone size: .; V gene: TRBV30; CDR3 DNA: TGTGCCTCCGCGAGGAACGACGAGCAGTACTTC; CDR3 protein: CASARNDEQYF
D gene: .; J gene: TRBJ2-4; clone size: .; V gene: TRBV30; CDR3 DNA: TGTGCCTGGAGTGTAGCGGCTCCCAAAAACATTCAGTACTTC; CDR3 protein: CAWSVAAPKNIQYF
D gene: TRBD2; J gene: TRBJ2-7; clone size: .; V gene: TRBV6-1; CDR3 DNA: TGTGCCAGCAGCCCACCCTCGGGGGGGGGCGTGGAGCAGTACTTC; CDR3 protein: CASSPPSGGGVEQYF
D gene: .; J gene: TRBJ1-5; clone size: .; V gene: TRBV7-9; CDR3 DNA: TGTGCCAGCAACACAGGCCTCAATCAGCCCCAGCATTTT; CDR3 protein: CASNTGLNQPQHF
D gene: TRBD1; J gene: TRBJ2-1; clone size: few; V gene: TRBV5-1; CDR3 DNA: TGCGCCAGCAGCTTGGCAGGGGGATTACCCTACAATGAGCAGTTCTTC; CDR3 protein: CASSLAGGLPYNEQFF
D gene: .; J gene: TRBJ2-6; clone size: .; V gene: TRBV30; CDR3 DNA: TGTGCCTGGAGTTTGGCAGGCGTCCTCTCTGGGGCCAACGTCCTGACTTTC; CDR3 protein: CAWSLAGVLSGANVLTF
D gene: TRBD2; J gene: TRBJ2-3; clone size: few; V gene: TRBV7-2; CDR3 DNA: TGTGCCAGCAGCTTAGCTTCGGGGCGGGGGGCGGAGGATACGCAGTATTTT; CDR3 protein: CASSLASGRGAEDTQYF
D gene: .; J gene: TRBJ2-5; clone size: medium-sized; V gene: TRBV7-7; CDR3 DNA: TGTGCTAGCAGCTTAGGGCAGCTCGAGACCCAGTACTTC; CDR3 protein: CASSLGQLETQYF
D gene: .; J gene: TRBJ2-5; clone size: .; V gene: TRBV2; CDR3 DNA: TGTGCCAGCAGTGAACAGCAAGAGACCCAGTACTTC; CDR3 protein: CASSEQQETQYF
D gene: .; J gene: TRBJ2-4; clone size: few; V gene: TRBV9; CDR3 DNA: TGTGCCAGCAGCGTAGTCTTCCCGGGAGAGGCCAAAAACATTCAGTACTTC; CDR3 protein: CASSVVFPGEAKNIQYF
D gene: .; J gene: TRBJ2-5; clone size: .; V gene: TRBV2; CDR3 DNA: TGTGCCAGCAAGGTCAGGACGAATCAAGAGACCCAGTACTTC; CDR3 protein: CASKVRTNQETQYF
D gene: .; J gene: TRBJ2-1; clone size: few; V gene: TRBV30; CDR3 DNA: TGTGCCTGGAGTGTACTTCAAGGGGGGAAGTTCTTC; CDR3 protein: CAWSVLQGGKFF
D gene: .; J gene: TRBJ1-1; clone size: few; V gene: TRBV5-1; CDR3 DNA: TGCGCCAGCAGCTTCTCGACGAACACTGAAGCTTTCTTT; CDR3 protein: CASSFSTNTEAFF
D gene: TRBD2; J gene: TRBJ2-3; clone size: .; V gene: TRBV11-3; CDR3 DNA: TGTGCCAGCAGCCCGGGAGGGCCCACAGATACGCAGTATTTT; CDR3 protein: CASSPGGPTDTQYF
D gene: .; J gene: TRBJ1-1; clone size: few; V gene: TRBV27; CDR3 DNA: TGTGCCAGCAGTCCCGGAGTGAACACTGAAGCTTTCTTT; CDR3 protein: CASSPGVNTEAFF
D gene: TRBD2; J gene: TRBJ2-5; clone size: .; V gene: TRBV30; CDR3 DNA: TGTGCCTGGAGGTTAGCGGGGGGCCGTGAGACCCAGTACTTC; CDR3 protein: CAWRLAGGRETQYF
D gene: .; J gene: TRBJ2-1; clone size: .; V gene: TRBV7-9; CDR3 DNA: TGTGCCAGCAGCCTAATGGAAAGGGGACGAAGCTCCTACAATGAGCAGTTCTTC; CDR3 protein: CASSLMERGRSSYNEQFF
D gene: .; J gene: TRBJ1-5; clone size: .; V gene: TRBV4-1; CDR3 DNA: TGCGCCAGCAGCCAAGAGGGGGGGGGCAAACAGCCCCAGCATTTT; CDR3 protein: CASSQEGGGKQPQHF
D gene: TRBD1; J gene: TRBJ1-2; clone size: few; V gene: TRBV19; CDR3 DNA: TGTGCCACCGCAAAGGAGGGGGCGCAGCACTATGGCTACACCTTC; CDR3 protein: CATAKEGAQHYGYTF
D gene: .; J gene: TRBJ2-5; clone size: few; V gene: TRBV30; CDR3 DNA: TGTGCCTGGACCCCTGTCCGACAAGAGACCCAGTACTTC; CDR3 protein: CAWTPVRQETQYF
D gene: TRBD1; J gene: TRBJ1-1; clone size: .; V gene: TRBV27; CDR3 DNA: TGTGCCAGCTCAAACGGGGACAGTCAGAACACTGAAGCTTTCTTT; CDR3 protein: CASSNGDSQNTEAFF
D gene: .; J gene: TRBJ1-4; clone size: large; V gene: TRBV30; CDR3 DNA: TGTGCCTGGGGACAGAAGGATAAACTGTTTTTT; CDR3 protein: CAWGQKDKLFF
D gene: .; J gene: TRBJ2-1; clone size: few; V gene: TRBV7-2; CDR3 DNA: TGTGCCAGCAGCTTAAGAAATGAGCAGTTCTTC; CDR3 protein: CASSLRNEQFF
D gene: .; J gene: TRBJ2-5; clone size: .; V gene: TRBV18; CDR3 DNA: TGTGCCAGCTCACCACGACACCAAGAGACCCAGTACTTC; CDR3 protein: CASSPRHQETQYF
D gene: .; J gene: TRBJ2-1; clone size: once; V gene: TRBV11-3; CDR3 DNA: TGTGCCAGCAGCTTAGGTGTAGGGAATGAGCAGTTCTTC; CDR3 protein: CASSLGVGNEQFF
D gene: .; J gene: TRBJ2-1; clone size: once; V gene: TRBV29-1; CDR3 DNA: TGCAGCGTTGCGCGGACGGAATACAATGAGCAGTTCTTC; CDR3 protein: CSVARTEYNEQFF
D gene: TRBD1; J gene: TRBJ1-1; clone size: .; V gene: TRBV29-1; CDR3 DNA: TGCAGCGTTGAAGAAGGGGGACAGGTGGTCACTGAAGCTTTCTTT; CDR3 protein: CSVEEGGQVVTEAFF
D gene: TRBD1; J gene: TRBJ1-3; clone size: .; V gene: TRBV9; CDR3 DNA: TGTGCCAGCAGCCAGGGACAGTCGGGGGGAAACACCATATATTTT; CDR3 protein: CASSQGQSGGNTIYF
D gene: TRBD1; J gene: TRBJ1-4; clone size: .; V gene: TRBV2; CDR3 DNA: TGTGCCAGCAGTTCGCAGGGGGCAACTAATGAAAAACTGTTTTTT; CDR3 protein: CASSSQGATNEKLFF
D gene: .; J gene: TRBJ2-6; clone size: .; V gene: TRBV2; CDR3 DNA: TGTGCCAGCAGTGAGCAGGGACCCTCTGGGGCCAACGTCCTGACTTTC; CDR3 protein: CASSEQGPSGANVLTF
D gene: TRBD2; J gene: TRBJ2-2; clone size: .; V gene: TRBV5-8; CDR3 DNA: TGTGCCAGCAGCTTGGCTAGCGGGGTATACACCGGGGAGCTGTTTTTT; CDR3 protein: CASSLASGVYTGELFF
D gene: .; J gene: TRBJ1-2; clone size: medium-sized; V gene: TRBV5-1; CDR3 DNA: TGCGCCAGCAGCGAGGGGGGCTATGGCTACACCTTC; CDR3 protein: CASSEGGYGYTF
D gene: .; J gene: TRBJ2-7; clone size: .; V gene: TRBV15; CDR3 DNA: TGTGCCACCAGCAGAGATGAAGGGGGGATCTACGAGCAGTACTTC; CDR3 protein: CATSRDEGGIYEQYF
D gene: .; J gene: TRBJ2-5; clone size: .; V gene: TRBV18; CDR3 DNA: TGTGCCAGCTCACCACCGTCGGCGGCCATAGGGACCCAGTACTTC; CDR3 protein: CASSPPSAAIGTQYF
D gene: .; J gene: TRBJ1-2; clone size: .; V gene: TRBV20-1; CDR3 DNA: TGCAGTGCGGCACAGACCTATGGCTACACCTTC; CDR3 protein: CSAAQTYGYTF
D gene: .; J gene: TRBJ2-2; clone size: .; V gene: TRBV5-6; CDR3 DNA: TGTGCCAGCAGCCCTGACACAGGGATGGTCGGGGAGCTGTTTTTT; CDR3 protein: CASSPDTGMVGELFF